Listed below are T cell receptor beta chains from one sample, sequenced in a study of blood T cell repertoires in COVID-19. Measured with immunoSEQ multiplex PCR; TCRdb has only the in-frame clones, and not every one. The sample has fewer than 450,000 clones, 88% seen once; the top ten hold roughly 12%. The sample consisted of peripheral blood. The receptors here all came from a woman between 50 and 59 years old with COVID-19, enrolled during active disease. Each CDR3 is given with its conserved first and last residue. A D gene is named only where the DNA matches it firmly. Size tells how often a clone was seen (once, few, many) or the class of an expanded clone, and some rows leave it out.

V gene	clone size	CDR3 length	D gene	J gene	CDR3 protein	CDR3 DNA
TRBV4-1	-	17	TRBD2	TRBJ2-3	CASSQDFLAGGGDTQYF	TGCGCCAGCAGCCAAGATTTCCTAGCGGGGGGCGGAGATACGCAGTATTTT
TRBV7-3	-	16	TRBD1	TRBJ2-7	CASSLRGQGATYEQYF	TGTGCCAGCAGCTTAAGAGGACAGGGGGCCACCTACGAGCAGTACTTC
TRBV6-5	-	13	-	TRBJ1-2	CASTDRRNYGYTF	TGTGCCAGCACCGACAGGAGGAACTATGGCTACACCTTC
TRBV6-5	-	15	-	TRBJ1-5	CASRANRIRNQPQHF	TGTGCCAGCAGGGCGAACAGGATCCGCAATCAGCCCCAGCATTTT
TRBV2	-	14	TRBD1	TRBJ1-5	CASSTGTGGQPQHF	TGTGCCAGCAGCACCGGGACAGGGGGCCAGCCCCAGCATTTT
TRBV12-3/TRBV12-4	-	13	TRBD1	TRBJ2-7	CASSWDRVAEQYF	TGTGCCAGCAGTTGGGACAGGGTGGCCGAGCAGTACTTC
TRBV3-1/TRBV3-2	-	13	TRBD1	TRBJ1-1	CASNRQGNTEAFF	TGTGCCAGCAACCGACAGGGGAACACTGAAGCTTTCTTT
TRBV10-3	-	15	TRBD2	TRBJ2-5	CAIRPSGATREAQYF	TGTGCCATCAGGCCTAGCGGGGCTACAAGAGAGGCCCAGTACTTC
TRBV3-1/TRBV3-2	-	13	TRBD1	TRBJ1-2	CASSQGQSVGYTF	TGTGCCAGCAGCCAGGGACAGTCGGTCGGCTACACCTTC
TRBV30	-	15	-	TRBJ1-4	CAWSVSEPGGEKLFF	TGTGCCTGGAGTGTATCCGAGCCCGGAGGTGAAAAACTGTTTTTT
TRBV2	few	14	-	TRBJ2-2	CASRIAERTGELFF	TGTGCCAGCAGAATTGCAGAGCGTACCGGGGAGCTGTTTTTT
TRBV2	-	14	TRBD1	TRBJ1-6	CASSLTGWASPLHF	TGTGCCAGCAGTTTGACAGGGTGGGCTTCACCCCTCCACTTT
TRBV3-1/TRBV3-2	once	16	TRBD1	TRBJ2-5	CASSLDRGTLQETQYF	TGTGCCAGCAGCCTAGACAGGGGAACTCTCCAAGAGACCCAGTACTTC
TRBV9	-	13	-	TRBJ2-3	CASSVGDTDTQYF	TGTGCCAGCAGCGTCGGGGACACAGATACGCAGTATTTT
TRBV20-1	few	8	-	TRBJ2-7	CSAGPGYF	TGCAGTGCTGGGCCTGGGTACTTC
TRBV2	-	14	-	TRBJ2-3	CASTRGGSTDTQYF	TGTGCCAGCACGAGGGGGGGTAGCACAGATACGCAGTATTTT
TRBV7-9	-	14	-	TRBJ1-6	CASSPQGYNSPLHF	TGTGCCAGCAGCCCCCAGGGGTATAATTCACCCCTCCACTTT
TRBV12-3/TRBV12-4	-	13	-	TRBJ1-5	CATAGEGNQPQHF	TGTGCCACCGCCGGGGAGGGCAATCAGCCCCAGCATTTT
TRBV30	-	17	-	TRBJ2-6	CACSGQSAASGANVLTF	TGTGCCTGCAGCGGACAGTCCGCTGCCTCTGGGGCCAACGTCCTGACTTTC
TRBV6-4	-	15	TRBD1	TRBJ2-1	CASSIQGAEGNEQFF	TGTGCCAGCAGCATCCAGGGGGCAGAAGGCAATGAGCAGTTCTTC
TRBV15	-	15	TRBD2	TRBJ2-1	CATSKLAGGNNEQFF	TGTGCCACCAGCAAGTTAGCGGGGGGTAACAATGAGCAGTTCTTC
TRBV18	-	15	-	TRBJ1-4	CASSPAGGAYEKLFF	TGTGCCAGCTCACCCGCGGGAGGGGCCTATGAAAAACTGTTTTTT